The 11 T cell receptor beta chains below come from one sample, sequenced in a study of blood T cell repertoires in COVID-19. Generated by immunoSEQ multiplex PCR, the TCRdb table keeps only in-frame clones and is missing some. Among some 370,000 clones listed, around 87% were seen once. Sequencing was performed on peripheral blood. Receptor source: a woman in her thirties with COVID-19, enrolled during active disease.

This clone was counted a few times. The J gene is TRBJ2-3, the V gene TRBV19; the D gene is possibly TRBD1 (5 bases). The CDR3 runs to 15 residues. The germline CDR1 and CDR2 sequences are LNHDA and SQIVND (reference sequence). Trimming pared 6 bases from V and 2 bases from J, leaving 15 bases between. CDR3 residues: CASSRTRPHTDTQYF. The CDR3 region has the DNA TGTGCCAGTAGCCGGACACGGCCTCACACAGATACGCAGTATTTT.

The V call is TRBV27, the J call TRBJ2-3, with TRBD1 matching 7 bases. The CDR3 has 12 amino acids. Per the germline V gene, CDR1 is MNHEY and CDR2 is SMNVEV (reference sequence). Germline trimming cut 5 bases from V and 12 bases from J; bases unmatched to any gene: 8. The CDR3 loop reads CASSPDRAPQYF. The CDR3 nucleotides are TGTGCCAGCAGTCCCGACAGGGCTCCCCAGTATTTT.

The chain recombines TRBV5-4 with TRBJ1-2, with 7 positions matching TRBD1. CDR3 length: 14 amino acids. Germline CDR1 SGHNT, CDR2 YYREEE (reference sequence). V shed 4 bases, J shed 2 bases, and the junction held 5 bases outside the gene matches. The CDR3 region is CASSQRQGNYGYTF. Here the CDR3 DNA reads TGTGCCAGCAGCCAGAGACAGGGCAACTATGGCTACACCTTC.

The chain links TRBV7-2 to TRBJ2-7, with 9 bases identical to TRBD2. Germline trimming cut 1 base from V and 5 bases from J; bases unmatched to any gene: 6. This CDR3 region has 15 residues. Per the germline V gene, CDR1 is SGHTA and CDR2 is FQGNSA. In nucleotides, the CDR3 is TGTGCCAGCAGCTTAGTGGGTAGCGGGAGCGACGAGCAGTACTTC. Amino acids: CASSLVGSGSDEQYF.

This chain joins TRBV29-1 and TRBJ1-2; 9 nucleotides line up with TRBD1. CDR3 length: 17 residues. V lost 1 base to trimming and J lost 5 bases; unmatched junction nucleotides: 14. Germline-derived CDR1 and CDR2 are SQVTM and ANQGSEA. The CDR3 loop is CSVEGLRTGGVPYGYTF. CDR3 sequence (DNA): TGCAGCGTTGAAGGGCTTCGAACAGGGGGCGTACCGTATGGCTACACCTTC.

CDR3 loop: CASSLAITSGTYNEQFF. CDR3 in DNA: TGTGCCAGCAGCTTGGCCATAACTAGCGGGACCTACAATGAGCAGTTCTTC. The chain recombines TRBV5-6 with TRBJ2-1; TRBD2 aligns across 10 bases. Germline V gene lookup returns CDR1 SGHDT and CDR2 YYEEEE. This CDR3 contains 17 residues. Germline trimming cut 0 bases from V and 2 bases from J; bases unmatched to any gene: 5.

The chain is built from TRBV6-5 and TRBJ2-3, with D unresolved. The CDR3 spans 15 residues. V lost 5 bases and J 3 bases, leaving 15 bases between the germline ends. CDR1 and CDR2 (germline): MNHEY, SVGAGI. CDR3: CASSPLSGGTDTQYF. Written as DNA, the CDR3 is TGTGCCAGCAGTCCCCTATCGGGTGGGACAGATACGCAGTATTTT.

The chain uses TRBV10-3 and TRBJ2-4; 7 nucleotides line up with TRBD1. Germline loops: CDR1 ENHRY, CDR2 SYGVKD. The CDR3 is 17 amino acids. With 3 bases clipped from V and 1 base from J, the junction kept 9 bases outside the gene matches. CDR3: CAISDYEGAVAKNIQYF. DNA of the CDR3: TGTGCCATCAGTGACTACGAGGGGGCAGTGGCCAAAAACATTCAGTACTTC.

The V and J genes are TRBV28 and TRBJ1-6, with 11 bases identical to TRBD1. The CDR3 is made up of 16 amino acids. Germline loops: CDR1 MDHEN, CDR2 SYDVKM. Unmatched junction bases numbered 10, after V lost 8 bases and J lost 7 bases. The CDR3 protein is CASRPRTGGLNSPLHF. Here the CDR3 DNA reads TGTGCCAGCCGCCCCCGGACAGGGGGCCTAAATTCACCCCTCCACTTT.

The chain carries TRBV5-6 and TRBJ1-1; D is possibly TRBD1 (5 bases). Germline CDR1 and CDR2: SGHDT and YYEEEE. The CDR3 is 14 amino acids. V dropped 6 bases and J dropped 3 bases, with 15 bases sitting between them. In nucleotides, the CDR3 is TGTGCCAGCACCCAAGGGGCGGATTACACTGAAGCTTTCTTT. Its protein is CASTQGADYTEAFF.

The sample holds a few counts of this clone. The chain is built from TRBV19 and TRBJ1-5; 8 positions match TRBD1. CDR1 is LNHDA and CDR2 is SQIVND in the germline V gene (reference sequence). The CDR3 has 16 residues. The V and J ends lost 4 bases and 5 bases, in that order; junction bases with no gene match: 10. CDR3 nucleotide sequence: TGTGCCAGTAGTACCATGACAGGGGAGAGGGATCAGCCCCAGCATTTT. Translated, it gives CASSTMTGERDQPQHF.